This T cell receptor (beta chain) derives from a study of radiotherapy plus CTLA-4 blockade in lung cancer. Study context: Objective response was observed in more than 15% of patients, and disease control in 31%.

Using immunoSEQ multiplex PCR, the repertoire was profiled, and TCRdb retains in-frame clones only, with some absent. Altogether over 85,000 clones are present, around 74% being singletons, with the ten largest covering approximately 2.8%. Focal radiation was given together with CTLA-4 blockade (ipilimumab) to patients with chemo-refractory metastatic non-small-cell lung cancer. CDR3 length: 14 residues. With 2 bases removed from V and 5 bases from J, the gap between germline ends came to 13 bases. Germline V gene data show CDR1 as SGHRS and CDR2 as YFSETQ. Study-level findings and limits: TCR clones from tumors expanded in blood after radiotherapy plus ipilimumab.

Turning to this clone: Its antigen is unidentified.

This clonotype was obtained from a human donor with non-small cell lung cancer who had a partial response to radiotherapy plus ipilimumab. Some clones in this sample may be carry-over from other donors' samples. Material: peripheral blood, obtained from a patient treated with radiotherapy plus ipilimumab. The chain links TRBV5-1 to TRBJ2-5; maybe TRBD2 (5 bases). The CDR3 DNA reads TGCGCCAGCAGCTTCCTCGGGGTGAGGGAGACCCAGTACTTC. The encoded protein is CASSFLGVRETQYF.